This TCR beta chain was observed in a study of blood T cell repertoires in COVID-19. Across the whole study: Nucleic acid was either cDNA or gDNA, and it came from T cells, B-cell-depleted T cells, or PBMCs.

Original handling: Amplified reference gene primers provided the basis for estimating nucleated cell counts. Libraries were prepared by immunoSEQ multiplex PCR; TCRdb keeps only in-frame clonotypes and omits some of them. The D gene and trimming were derived from the DNA, and the V and J assignments and clone size from that table. The sample contains roughly 150,000 clones, approximately 84% of which appear only once. Germline values: CDR1 LNHDA, CDR2 SQIVND (reference sequence). The germline V and J ends were trimmed by 7 bases and 4 bases, with 25 bases remaining between them. This CDR3 has 17 amino acids.

This receptor was obtained from a human donor in a cohort sampled during active COVID-19. The V and J genes are TRBV19 and TRBJ1-1; the D gene is possibly TRBD1 (6 bases). Sequences were obtained from peripheral blood. The CDR3 sequence is CASKKKAPGVLLTEAFF. As DNA, the CDR3 is TGTGCCAGTAAGAAAAAGGCGCCAGGGGTCCTTCTCACTGAAGCTTTCTTT. Full variable domain (missing parts from reference TRBV19 and TRBJ1-1): DGGITQSPKYLFRKEGQNVTLSCEQNLNHDAMYWYRQDPGQGLRLIYYSQIVNDFQKGDIAEGYSVSREKKESFPLTVTSAQKNPTAFYLCASKKKAPGVLLTEAFFGQGTRLTVV.